This TCR beta chain was profiled in a study of control samples from healthy donors and cancer patients. The method was immunoSEQ multiplex PCR; TCRdb's version includes in-frame clones alone and lacks a portion of them. The sample records about 35,000 clones, 93% being singletons. CDR3 length equals 16 residues. V shed 2 bases and J 5 bases; nucleotides not matched to a gene: 10. CDR1 and CDR2 (germline): LGHDT, YNNKEL (reference sequence). Sequencing was carried out using PBMCs. This receptor was obtained from a man in his forties or fifties with colorectal cancer. The chain couples TRBV3-1 (or the pseudogene TRBV3-2) to TRBJ2-7, with 9 bases identical to TRBD1. In DNA, the CDR3 is TGTGCCAGCAGCCAATTTCTTACAGGGGGCGCGGACGAGCAGTACTTC. It translates to CASSQFLTGGADEQYF.